This T cell receptor beta chain was recorded in a study of control samples from healthy donors and cancer patients. Data came from immunoSEQ multiplex PCR; TCRdb stores just in-frame clones and leaves some out. There are around 93,000 clones in the sample; 80% to 95% occur only once, and about 3% lies in the top ten. Trimming left V 7 bases short and J 7 bases short, with 17 bases between. The CDR3 is made up of 13 amino acids. This receptor was taken from a human donor in good health. The donor label of this sample is uncertain. The V and J genes are TRBV12-3 or TRBV12-4 and TRBJ2-7, with D possibly being TRBD1 (6 bases). Sequencing was performed on blood. As DNA, the CDR3 is TGTGCCAGCATCGATAAAAACAGGGAGGAGCAGTACGTC. Its protein is CASIDKNREEQYV.